This entry lists 9 T cell receptor beta chains sequenced from one sample in a study of regulatory T cells in long-lasting Graves disease. Sample time point: newly diagnosed GD, antithyroid drugs for less than 3 months. The authors made the TCR library using RNA they extracted from PBMCs. Arm-PCR of CDR3 regions and iRepertoire HTBI primers were used to build TCR beta libraries. A single record per CDR3 protein comes from TCRdb applying MiXCR to the multiplex PCR reads. The sample holds 440,000 or so distinct CDR3 sequences, around 17% seen once. The data also belong to a second study, concerning T cells in Graves' hyperthyroidism and ophthalmopathy.

This specimen was peripheral blood mononuclear cells (PBMCs), taken at new diagnosis, from a patient treated with antithyroid drugs. The receptors were sampled from a woman aged 25 to 39 with Graves disease.

In its sample, this clonotype was seen many times. This rearrangement joins TRBV3-1 to TRBJ2-5; D possibly corresponds to TRBD1 (6 bases). The germline V and J ends were trimmed by 5 bases and 9 bases, with 16 bases remaining between them. The CDR3 runs to 13 residues. Per germline, CDR1 LGHDT and CDR2 YNNKEL (reference sequence). Written as DNA, the CDR3 is TGTGCCAGCAGCACCGGACAGTTCCAGGCCCAGTACTTC. This gives the protein CASSTGQFQAQYF.

This clonotype was seen many times. The chain carries TRBV6-1 and TRBJ1-5; D remains unclear. Trimming removed 5 bases at V and 3 bases at J, with 23 bases between. In germline, CDR1 is MNHNS, CDR2 SASEGT. This CDR3 is 18 amino acids long. The DNA of the CDR3 is TGTGCCAGCAGTACCCGGACCCAAACCAGAGGGTCCAATCAGCCCCAGCATTTT. Its translation is CASSTRTQTRGSNQPQHF.

The gene calls are TRBV11-2 and TRBJ1-1; weak D call: TRBD1 (5 bases). CDR1 is SGHAT, CDR2 FQNNGV, per germline. This CDR3 is built from 14 residues. Trimming shortened V by 6 bases and J by 8 bases, and 19 bases separated the two germline ends. The CDR3 loop is CASSPPGAVPEAFF. The CDR3, as DNA: TGTGCCAGCAGTCCCCCCGGGGCAGTCCCCGAAGCTTTCTTT.

This clonotype was counted many times. The chain uses TRBV9 and TRBJ1-1; D is uncertain. Germline V gene sequence: CDR1 SGDLS, CDR2 YYNGEE. The CDR3 covers 11 residues. The V gene lost 4 bases and the J gene lost 6 bases, with 7 bases spanning the gap. In nucleotides, the CDR3 is TGTGCCAGCAGCCCCCTGGCTGAAGCTTTCTTT. This encodes CASSPLAEAFF.

This chain links TRBV20-1 with TRBJ2-7; D assignment may be TRBD1 or TRBD2 (5 bases each). The germline V gene has CDR1 DFQATT and CDR2 SNEGSKA (reference sequence). The CDR3 spans 12 residues. Trimming took 6 bases from V and 7 from J, leaving 16 bases between them. The CDR3 region has the DNA TGCAGTGCCCCCGGGGCTTTGTGGGAGCAGTACTTC. Protein product: CSAPGALWEQYF.

The V call is TRBV20-1, the J call TRBJ1-3; D might be TRBD1 (6 bases). Germline values: CDR1 DFQATT, CDR2 SNEGSKA (reference sequence). V was cut by 1 base and J by 2 bases, with 9 bases left in between. CDR3 length: 14 residues. CDR3: CSARGQGPGNTIYF. As DNA, the CDR3 is TGCAGTGCTAGAGGGCAGGGGCCTGGAAACACCATATATTTT.

The table lists this clonotype with many counts. A read error may produce the germline difference seen at one junction end. The rearrangement links TRBV7-8 to TRBJ1-6; unclear D gene. Germline V gene data show CDR1 as SGHVS and CDR2 as FQNEAQ. CDR3 length: 14 residues. This CDR3 is CTSSIRRDNSPLHF. Here the CDR3 DNA reads TGTACCAGCAGCATCAGGAGGGATAATTCACCCCTCCACTTT. Complete variable domain (other parts from reference TRBV7-8 and TRBJ1-6): GAGVSQSPRYKVAKRGQDVALRCDPISGHVSLFWYQQALGQGPEFLTYFQNEAQLDKSGLPSDRFFAERPEGSVSTLKIQRTQQEDSAVYLCTSSIRRDNSPLHFGNGTRLTVT.

Ten or more counts support this clonotype. The chain has TRBV7-3 and TRBJ2-3; perhaps TRBD2 as D (6 bases). The germline V gene encodes CDR1 SGHTA and CDR2 FQGTGA. V was pared by 5 bases and J by 1 base, with 10 bases between. This CDR3 spans 14 amino acids. CDR3 protein: CASSLTGGTDTQYF. The CDR3 bases are TGTGCCAGCAGCCTTACGGGGGGCACAGATACGCAGTATTTT.

Many counts were recorded for this clonotype. This chain joins TRBV6-1 and TRBJ2-7, with 9 bases lining up with TRBD1. V lost 4 bases and J lost 4; bases outside the gene matches: 5. CDR1 and CDR2 from the germline V gene are MNHNS and SASEGT. CDR3 length: 14 amino acids. The CDR3 DNA reads as TGTGCCAGCAGTGCGGCCGGGACAGGGTACGAGCAGTACTTC. Its protein product is CASSAAGTGYEQYF.